The 18 T cell receptor beta chains presented below share a single source sample, sequenced in a study of radiotherapy plus CTLA-4 blockade in lung cancer. Some clones are missing from TCRdb's copy, which holds only in-frame ones; the method was immunoSEQ multiplex PCR. The table lists under 35,000 clones, 60% to 80% of them singletons, with roughly 5% in the top ten. This sample comprised peripheral blood, obtained from a patient treated with radiotherapy plus ipilimumab. The receptors were sampled from a human donor with non-small cell lung cancer whose response to radiotherapy plus ipilimumab could not be evaluated.

This clone appeared once. The chain uses TRBV5-1 and TRBJ2-2; D not resolved. Trimming removed 1 base at V and 1 base at J, with 8 bases between. The length of the CDR3 is 15 residues. Germline loops: CDR1 SGHRS, CDR2 YFSETQ. The CDR3 loop is CASSLYYQNTGELFF. The CDR3 DNA follows: TGCGCCAGCAGCTTGTACTACCAGAACACCGGGGAGCTGTTTTTT.

The sample holds a few counts of this clone. The genes are TRBV5-5 and TRBJ2-1; 7 bases fit TRBD2. The V gene's germline CDR1 is SGHKS and CDR2 YYEKEE (reference sequence). This CDR3 comprises 16 residues. V lost 0 bases to trimming and J lost 3 bases; unmatched junction nucleotides: 6. CDR3 in amino acids: CASSLAAGAFYNEQFF. CDR3 nucleotide sequence: TGTGCCAGCAGCTTGGCCGCGGGAGCTTTCTACAATGAGCAGTTCTTC.

This sequence joins TRBV12-5 and TRBJ2-2; 10 bases map to TRBD1. CDR1 is LGHNT and CDR2 is FRNRAP in the germline V gene. V was clipped by 5 bases and J by 7 bases; unmatched bases: 7. The CDR3 contains 15 residues. Here the CDR3 DNA reads TGTGCTAGTGGTCTCGGGACAGGGGTGGTCGGGGAGCTGTTTTTT. It translates to CASGLGTGVVGELFF.

The chain uses TRBV6-1 and TRBJ2-3, with 8 bases fitting TRBD2. Germline loops: CDR1 MNHNS, CDR2 SASEGT. The CDR3 extends over 15 amino acids. V lost 5 bases, J lost 6 bases, and 10 bases stayed unmatched. The CDR3 DNA is TGTGCCAGCAGTCCGCTAGCGGGTCCCGGGGATACGCAGTATTTT. It is translated as CASSPLAGPGDTQYF.

A few counts support this clone. The chain uses TRBV28 and TRBJ2-2; the match to TRBD2 covers 13 bases. This CDR3 region has 20 residues. The V segment lost 7 bases and the J segment 3 bases; nucleotides outside the gene matches: 17. Germline loops: CDR1 MDHEN, CDR2 SYDVKM. CDR3 sequence (DNA): TGTGCCAGCACCCGTCGGGGTTTTACTAGCGGGAGGGCTGACACCGGGGAGCTGTTTTTT. This gives the protein CASTRRGFTSGRADTGELFF.

In its sample, this clone was seen once. The chain recombines TRBV6-5 with TRBJ2-1; TRBD2 agrees at 10 bases. There are 15 residues in the CDR3. Germline V gene data show CDR1 as MNHEY and CDR2 as SVGAGI. J gave up 5 bases and V 5 bases, and 6 bases lay outside the gene matches. CDR3 protein: CASSNRLAGHNEQFF. CDR3 nucleotide sequence: TGTGCCAGCAGTAACCGACTAGCGGGCCACAATGAGCAGTTCTTC.

The chain combines TRBV7-8 with TRBJ2-7; a weak D match, TRBD2 (7 bases). CDR1 and CDR2 from the germline V gene are SGHVS and FQNEAQ. The CDR3 extends over 14 amino acids. Trimming removed 5 bases at V and 4 bases at J, with 15 bases between. The CDR3 DNA is TGTGCCAGCAGCCTAGGGGGGGGCATGTACGAGCAGTACTTC. The encoded protein is CASSLGGGMYEQYF.

The CDR3 is CASSPQTGVSGNTIYF. The CDR3 nucleotides read TGTGCCAGCTCACCGCAGACAGGGGTCAGTGGAAACACCATATATTTT. The V gene is TRBV18, the J gene TRBJ1-3; 8 nucleotides line up with TRBD1. Unmatched junction bases numbered 7, after V lost 3 bases and J lost 3 bases. This CDR3 contains 16 residues. Germline CDR1 KGHSH, CDR2 LQKENI.

In DNA, the CDR3 is TGTGCCAGCACCTCGGTGCGGGGGAACACTGAAGCTTTCTTT. This encodes CASTSVRGNTEAFF. The genes are TRBV5-5 and TRBJ1-1; D is unresolved. The V and J ends lost 6 bases and 1 base respectively, with 13 bases between them. The CDR3 spans 14 residues. In germline, CDR1 is SGHKS, CDR2 YYEKEE (reference sequence).

The CDR3, as DNA: TGTGCCAGCAGCGCCGGGACAGGGACCGCTTTGGGGGAAAAACTGTTTTTT. Its protein is CASSAGTGTALGEKLFF. V usage is TRBV5-4 and J usage is TRBJ1-4; 9 nucleotides line up with TRBD1. Germline trimming cut 4 bases from V and 8 bases from J; bases unmatched to any gene: 15. The CDR3 contains 17 residues. Germline CDR1 SGHNT, CDR2 YYREEE (reference sequence).

The rearrangement links TRBV7-6 to TRBJ2-7, with D maybe TRBD1 (5 bases). The CDR3 is 16 amino acids. V was shortened by 4 bases and J by 0 bases, with 16 bases between the two germline ends. In germline, CDR1 is SGHVS, CDR2 FNYEAQ. The CDR3 DNA reads TGTGCCAGCAGCTCCCGGCCGACAGTCAGCTCCTACGAGCAGTACTTC. It encodes CASSSRPTVSSYEQYF.

This clone was counted only a few times. CDR3 nucleotides: TGTGCCAGCAGCTACCCCCTAAGCACAGATACGCAGTATTTT. Its protein is CASSYPLSTDTQYF. V is TRBV5-4 and J is TRBJ2-3; D is uncertain. Germline CDR1 reads SGHNT; CDR2 reads YYREEE (reference sequence). The CDR3 has 14 residues. Trimming removed 3 bases from V and 0 bases from J, with 8 bases in between. The full variable domain, its missing parts supplied by reference TRBV5-4 and TRBJ2-3, is ETGVTQSPTHLIKTRGQQVTLRCSSQSGHNTVSWYQQALGQGPQFIFQYYREEENGRGNFPPRFSGLQFPNYSSELNVNALELDDSALYLCASSYPLSTDTQYFGPGTRLTVL.

V usage is TRBV29-1 and J usage is TRBJ2-3; 7 nucleotides line up with TRBD2. The CDR3 contains 14 residues. Germline trimming cut 4 bases from V and 0 bases from J; bases unmatched to any gene: 4. Germline CDR1 SQVTM, CDR2 ANQGSEA. CDR3 nucleotides: TGCAGCGTTGTGTCTAGCGGTAGCACAGATACGCAGTATTTT. Translation: CSVVSSGSTDTQYF.

The chain links TRBV27 to TRBJ2-2, with 9 bases lining up with TRBD2. J lost 5 bases, V lost 5 bases, and 9 bases had no gene match. The germline V gene encodes CDR1 MNHEY and CDR2 SMNVEV (reference sequence). The CDR3 runs 16 residues. The CDR3 loop reads CASSPFSGSGTGELFF. CDR3 sequence (DNA): TGTGCCAGCAGTCCCTTTAGCGGGAGTGGGACCGGGGAGCTGTTTTTT.

J is TRBJ2-1 and V is TRBV9; 11 nucleotides line up with TRBD2. Per germline, CDR1 SGDLS and CDR2 YYNGEE. The length of the CDR3 is 16 residues. Germline trimming cut 3 bases from V and 4 bases from J; bases unmatched to any gene: 6. The CDR3 loop is CASSGTSGLRYNEQFF. CDR3 nucleotides: TGTGCCAGCAGCGGGACTAGCGGGCTTAGGTACAATGAGCAGTTCTTC.

The V gene is TRBV5-1, the J gene TRBJ2-1, with 9 bases aligning to TRBD2. Germline CDR1 and CDR2: SGHRS and YFSETQ. The junction had 11 bases not matched to a gene; V was cut back by 4 bases and J by 9 bases. The CDR3 extends over 15 amino acids. The CDR3 DNA reads TGCGCCAGCAGCGGGACTAGCAGTTCCGTGGTTGAGCAGTTCTTC. This gives the protein CASSGTSSSVVEQFF.

Only a few counts were recorded for this clone. The gene calls are TRBV7-2 and TRBJ2-1; weak D call: TRBD2 (5 bases). Germline CDR1 and CDR2: SGHTA and FQGNSA. Trimming cost V 1 base and J 7 bases, with 14 bases left between them. CDR3 size: 15 residues. In nucleotides, the CDR3 is TGTGCCAGCAGCTTAGGAGGGAGTAGTAGGAATGAGCAGTTCTTC. Protein: CASSLGGSSRNEQFF.

V gene TRBV2 combines with J gene TRBJ2-3, with D tentatively TRBD1 (6 bases). V lost 5 bases to trimming and J lost 3 bases, with 27 bases between them. This CDR3 has 19 residues. Germline values: CDR1 SNHLY, CDR2 FYNNEI. The CDR3 sequence is CASSTPLQVQGLRTDTQYF. The CDR3 region has the DNA TGTGCCAGCAGTACGCCCCTACAGGTACAGGGCTTGAGGACAGATACGCAGTATTTT.